The entry that follows covers one TCR beta chain sequence. As yet, its antigen is unknown. CDR3 length equals 16 residues. The trim removed 6 bases at V and 3 bases at J, leaving 10 bases unmatched. Germline V gene data show CDR1 as KGHSH and CDR2 as LQKENI. The data were produced by immunoSEQ multiplex PCR, yet TCRdb's version contains in-frame clones alone and is incomplete. Among around 110,000 clones, roughly 90% were seen once, and the ten largest hold roughly 7.4%. The data are from a study of T cell responses to AZD1222 COVID-19 vaccine. For the study at large: Second-dose groups at about 4 or about 12 weeks were pooled.

Study observations and caveats: Clonal diversity was possibly underestimated, and the donors were mostly white British, with more females.

This rearrangement joins TRBV18 to TRBJ1-5; the match to TRBD1 covers 8 bases. The material was peripheral blood, obtained on day 0 of AZD1222 vaccination. The sequence was collected from an adult in good health. CDR3 sequence (DNA): TGTGCCAGCTCCCCAGGACAGGGTGGGGCCAATCAGCCCCAGCATTTT. This gives the protein CASSPGQGGANQPQHF.